These T cell receptor beta chains were read from a single sample in a study of T-cell memory formation after mild COVID-19. TCRdb analysed the 5' RACE reads with MiXCR anew, one entry per CDR3 protein. Of 180,000 or so distinct CDR3 sequences listed, roughly 12% were seen once; the top ten hold about 3.8%. The sample was PBMCs or a T cell subset sorted from them (not recorded which). Source of these receptors: a man aged 18 to 29 who had mild COVID-19 (a few samples of this study predate the infection). Cell type and time point are not known. CDR3s include the opening cysteine and the closing phenylalanine or tryptophan. A D gene is named only where the DNA matches it firmly. The size of a clone is reported for some rows only, either as once, few or many, or as a class for expanded clones.

J | D | V | size | CDR3 | DNA
TRBJ1-5 | TRBD1 | TRBV6-5 | few | CASSTQGAGQPQHF | TGTGCCAGCAGTACACAGGGGGCTGGCCAGCCCCAGCATTTT
TRBJ2-3 | NA | TRBV5-1 | many | CASRISTEADTQYF | TGCGCCAGCAGGATCTCAACCGAAGCAGATACGCAGTATTTT
TRBJ2-7 | NA | TRBV2 | NA | CASSPGTQGYEQYF | TGTGCCAGCAGTCCCGGGACACAGGGCTACGAGCAGTACTTC
TRBJ1-2 | NA | TRBV5-1 | NA | CASSFEQNYGYTF | TGCGCCAGCAGCTTTGAACAGAACTATGGCTACACCTTC
TRBJ2-1 | NA | TRBV6-5 | few | CASSLRGGPINEQFF | TGTGCCAGCAGTCTTAGGGGGGGGCCCATCAATGAGCAGTTCTTC
TRBJ2-5 | NA | TRBV27 | many | CASSLEGTLGTQYF | TGTGCCAGCAGTTTGGAAGGGACGTTAGGGACCCAGTACTTC
TRBJ1-5 | NA | TRBV29-1 | many | CSVVFGYSNQPQHF | TGCAGCGTTGTGTTTGGGTATAGCAATCAGCCCCAGCATTTT
TRBJ2-5 | TRBD2 | TRBV5-1 | many | CASSSTSGEETQYF | TGCGCCAGCAGCTCTACTAGCGGGGAAGAGACCCAGTACTTC
TRBJ1-2 | NA | TRBV12-3/TRBV12-4 | few | CASSSGDTVYGYTF | TGTGCCAGCAGTTCAGGGGACACCGTCTATGGCTACACCTTC
TRBJ2-5 | TRBD1 | TRBV3-1 | many | CASSQGDRRQETQYF | TGTGCCAGCAGCCAAGGGGACAGGCGCCAAGAGACCCAGTACTTC
TRBJ2-3 | NA | TRBV7-2 | NA | CASSLGQNLDTQYF | TGTGCCAGCAGCTTAGGTCAGAACTTGGATACGCAGTATTTT
TRBJ1-2 | NA | TRBV7-2 | NA | CASSRTLGGYTF | TGTGCCAGCAGCCGGACATTAGGGGGCTACACCTTC
TRBJ2-5 | NA | TRBV2 | NA | CASKDREGETQYF | TGTGCCAGCAAGGACAGGGAGGGAGAGACCCAGTACTTC
TRBJ2-2 | NA | TRBV7-6 | NA | CASSFQGQNTGELFF | TGTGCCAGCAGCTTCCAGGGCCAGAACACCGGGGAGCTGTTTTTT
TRBJ2-7 | NA | TRBV5-1 | many | CASSFSNDEQYF | TGCGCCAGCAGCTTTAGCAATGACGAGCAGTACTTC
TRBJ2-5 | TRBD2 | TRBV9 | NA | CASSVGGGRETQYF | TGTGCCAGCAGCGTTGGCGGGGGGAGGGAGACCCAGTACTTC
TRBJ1-6 | NA | TRBV5-6 | NA | CASSVGDSPLHF | TGTGCCAGCAGCGTAGGGGATTCACCCCTCCACTTT
TRBJ2-1 | TRBD2 | TRBV3-1 | few | CASSPRLAAANEQFF | TGTGCCAGCAGCCCGAGACTAGCGGCAGCCAATGAGCAGTTCTTC
TRBJ2-1 | TRBD1 | TRBV18 | few | CASSPPIRAGGIEQFF | TGTGCCAGCTCACCCCCCATTCGGGCAGGGGGCATTGAGCAGTTCTTC
TRBJ2-1 | TRBD2 | TRBV5-1 | few | CASSVSGGAYEQFF | TGCGCCAGCAGCGTTAGCGGGGGGGCCTATGAGCAGTTCTTC
TRBJ2-7 | TRBD2 | TRBV4-3 | NA | CASSHVRLLAESYEQYF | TGCGCCAGCAGCCATGTCCGGCTACTAGCGGAGTCCTACGAGCAGTACTTC
TRBJ2-7 | TRBD1 | TRBV5-1 | few | CASSLGGQGGEQYF | TGCGCCAGCAGCTTGGGGGGACAGGGTGGCGAGCAGTACTTC
TRBJ2-1 | TRBD1 | TRBV7-2 | few | CASSPGTGGLGEQFF | TGTGCCAGCAGCCCCGGGACAGGGGGTTTGGGTGAGCAGTTCTTC
TRBJ2-5 | NA | TRBV20-1 | few | CSASTAGAPGETQYF | TGCAGTGCTAGTACGGCAGGGGCTCCAGGGGAGACCCAGTACTTC
TRBJ2-2 | NA | TRBV7-9 | NA | CASSLADLNTGELFF | TGTGCCAGCAGCTTAGCGGACCTGAACACCGGGGAGCTGTTTTTT
TRBJ2-2 | NA | TRBV29-1 | few | CSASSTPPGELFF | TGCAGCGCCTCGTCCACCCCCCCCGGGGAGCTGTTTTTT
TRBJ2-5 | NA | TRBV6-6 | NA | CASSYAGVQETQYF | TGTGCCAGCAGTTACGCCGGTGTTCAAGAGACCCAGTACTTC
TRBJ1-2 | TRBD1 | TRBV4-2 | few | CASSQAQGQGSYGYTF | TGTGCCAGCAGCCAAGCTCAGGGACAGGGTAGCTATGGCTACACCTTC
TRBJ2-4 | NA | TRBV20-1 | NA | CSARGLRDTSALAKNIQYF | TGCAGTGCTAGGGGCCTCCGGGACACATCCGCGCTAGCCAAAAACATTCAGTACTTC
TRBJ2-3 | TRBD2 | TRBV5-1 | many | CASSLAGTDTQYF | TGTGCCAGCAGCTTAGCGGGGACAGATACGCAGTATTTT
TRBJ2-2 | NA | TRBV12-3/TRBV12-4 | NA | CASGWTDNTGELFF | TGTGCCAGCGGCTGGACAGATAACACCGGGGAGCTGTTTTTT
TRBJ2-5 | TRBD2 | TRBV7-9 | once | CASSPGGGGEETQYF | TGTGCCAGCAGCCCCGGAGGTGGGGGGGAAGAGACCCAGTACTTC
TRBJ1-6 | TRBD1 | TRBV28 | NA | CASSRQGSSYNSPLHF | TGTGCCAGCAGCCGACAGGGAAGCTCCTATAATTCACCCCTCCACTTT
TRBJ1-5 | TRBD1 | TRBV5-1 | few | CASSPGDSINQPQHF | TGCGCCAGCAGCCCGGGGGACAGCATCAATCAGCCCCAGCATTTT
TRBJ2-3 | NA | TRBV3-2 | many | CASSQEATKTDTQYF | TGTGCCAGCAGCCAAGAGGCAACAAAGACAGATACGCAGTATTTT
TRBJ2-5 | NA | TRBV7-2 | few | CASSLATLRRETQYF | TGTGCCAGCAGCTTAGCTACCTTAAGACGAGAGACCCAGTACTTC
TRBJ2-1 | NA | TRBV7-6 | NA | CASSGRLYSDNEQFF | TGTGCCAGCAGCGGGAGGCTATACAGTGACAATGAGCAGTTCTTC
TRBJ1-2 | NA | TRBV7-2 | NA | CASSRPLSGYGYTF | TGTGCCAGCAGTCGTCCCCTTTCTGGCTATGGCTACACCTTC
TRBJ1-1 | TRBD1 | TRBV12-3/TRBV12-4 | few | CASSPQGVSAFF | TGTGCCAGCAGTCCGCAGGGGGTATCAGCTTTCTTT
TRBJ2-5 | TRBD2 | TRBV9 | many | CASSVERLASGETQYF | TGTGCCAGCAGCGTAGAAAGACTAGCATCAGGGGAGACCCAGTACTTC
TRBJ1-1 | NA | TRBV6-5 | few | CASSYKGYTEAFF | TGTGCCAGCAGTTACAAGGGGTACACTGAAGCTTTCTTT
TRBJ1-2 | NA | TRBV28 | NA | CASSSGTYGYTF | TGTGCCAGCAGTTCTGGGACCTATGGCTACACCTTC
TRBJ2-3 | NA | TRBV6-6 | few | CASSYLGQSADTQYF | TGTGCCAGCAGTTACCTAGGACAATCCGCAGATACGCAGTATTTT
TRBJ1-6 | NA | TRBV5-1 | many | CASSLYLANSPLHF | TGCGCCAGCAGCTTGTACCTTGCTAATTCACCCCTCCACTTT
TRBJ2-7 | TRBD1 | TRBV10-3 | once | CAISEGTGSYEQYF | TGTGCCATCAGTGAAGGGACAGGGAGCTACGAGCAGTACTTC
TRBJ2-6 | TRBD1 | TRBV23-1 | many | CASSQAPQRTGATF | TGCGCCAGCAGTCAAGCGCCACAGAGGACAGGGGCGACTTTC
TRBJ2-1 | NA | TRBV7-2 | NA | CASSSPPPSSYNEQFF | TGTGCCAGCAGCTCACCGCCCCCAAGCTCCTACAATGAGCAGTTCTTC
TRBJ2-5 | NA | TRBV20-1 | few | CSPRSPVRGRRETQYF | TGCAGCCCACGCTCCCCGGTGAGGGGCCGCCGGGAGACCCAGTACTTC